The present entry profiles one TCR beta chain with its context. This CDR3 is built from 15 residues. Germline CDR1 reads ENHRY; CDR2 reads SYGVKD. V was shortened by 5 bases and J by 2 bases, with 16 bases between the two germline ends. The entry originates in a study of OX40 agonist ivuxolimab in advanced cancers. The data were produced by immunoSEQ multiplex PCR, yet TCRdb's version contains in-frame clones alone and is incomplete. In the table there are 35,000 to 45,000 clones, 82% of which are singletons. The gene calls are TRBV10-3 and TRBJ2-7; D perhaps matches TRBD2 (6 bases). The TCR originated in an adult with an advanced solid tumor such as melanoma, head and neck, liver or kidney cancer. Here the sequenced sample was CD4+ or CD8+ T cells sorted from blood, taken in a trial of the OX40 agonist ivuxolimab. CDR3 in amino acids: CAISQLAGTAYEQYF. CDR3 bases: TGTGCCATCAGTCAACTAGCAGGGACCGCCTACGAGCAGTACTTC.